This T cell receptor (beta chain) was profiled in a study of early T cells in non-severe SARS-CoV-2 infection. Study-wide context: The study sequenced bulk RNA from unsorted whole blood, with chains unpaired.

Trimming removed 3 bases from V and 1 base from J, with 9 bases in between. Germline V gene data show CDR1 as GTSNPN and CDR2 as SVGIG (reference sequence). CDR3 length equals 13 residues. As part of library construction, unique molecular identifiers were attached to individual cDNA molecules. Each CDR3 protein gets one entry after TCRdb re-called the 5' RACE reads with MiXCR. The data hold about 77,000 distinct CDR3 sequences, with around 17% observed a single time. The sample comprised whole blood. The clonotype originates from an adult who was a healthcare worker with PCR-confirmed SARS-CoV-2 infection or an uninfected control (not recorded which). The chain employs TRBV30 and TRBJ2-5; D is unclear. CDR3 coding DNA: TGTGCCTGGAGATGGCAATTCCAAGAGACCCAGTACTTC. Translating gives CAWRWQFQETQYF.